Listed below are T cell receptor beta chains from one sample, sequenced in a study of cytomegalovirus exposure and HLA in healthy donors. TCRdb's table, derived via immunoSEQ multiplex PCR, lists solely in-frame clones and lacks some. The sample gives around 120,000 clones, 79% of which show up once; 1.5% to 2% is in the top ten. Sequenced input: PBMCs. Receptors were obtained from a young man in good health and CMV-seronegative. Each CDR3 is given with its conserved first and last residue. A D gene is named only where the DNA matches it firmly.

D,V,CDR3
.,TRBV13,CASSLGGAPYEQYF
.,TRBV5-4,CASRVADKATDTQYF
TRBD2,TRBV9,CASSVDPSGRSGELFF
.,TRBV4-1,CASSQDRNTEAFF
.,TRBV5-4,CASSGGPGYHEQYF
TRBD2,TRBV4-2,CASSLERTSGNYEQFF
TRBD2,TRBV5-1,CASSLTSGTYEQFF
TRBD1,TRBV14,CASSQQGQGFLDTEAFF
.,TRBV6-6,CASSYSGNTIYF
.,TRBV20-1,CSARTRSIQYF
TRBD1,TRBV7-2,CASREDRETRYEQYF
.,TRBV5-8,CASSLIQVVGYTF
.,TRBV25-1,CASYGGGRKTQYF
.,TRBV29-1,CSVEDPKGNYGYTF
.,TRBV6-5,CASRATVGSGNTIYF
.,TRBV29-1,CSVGGLGSNQPQHF
.,TRBV7-2,CASSRGGPAPKGGYTF
.,TRBV7-3,CASSIRPVGGANTGELFF
TRBD1,TRBV20-1,CSALDRNEQFF
.,TRBV5-6,CASSLVRGGYVNTEAFF
.,TRBV6-5,CASSPSDSRGYTF
TRBD2,TRBV12-5,CASGSPGVGLAGVLYNEQFF
TRBD2,TRBV11-3,CASSLAVAGEVEQFF
.,TRBV6-1,CASWTAANYGYTF
.,TRBV7-8,CASSLGGWGQGPSLFSTDTQYF
TRBD1,TRBV7-8,CASSQGGQGKQPQHF
TRBD1,TRBV27,CASSPRQGGQPQHF
.,TRBV6-1,CASMGVVYSNQPQHF
TRBD2,TRBV11-2,CASSLGGRAPGEQFF
.,TRBV6-6,CASSPPGWGANVLTF
TRBD1,TRBV10-3,CAISGQGFMNTEAFF
TRBD1,TRBV7-3,CASSSGGLTEAFF
TRBD2,TRBV30,CAWSSGAGVEDTQYF
TRBD2,TRBV5-4,CASSPASGSNYEQYF
TRBD2,TRBV18,CASSQLGRGLAGVDEQFF
TRBD1,TRBV30,CAWSRGTGQDTQYF
TRBD1,TRBV7-3,CASSSGTAVTF
.,TRBV7-6,CASSSDYAAGITGELFF
.,TRBV7-2,CASSLVRIEQETQYF
.,TRBV7-3,CASSSEAAKNIQYF
TRBD2,TRBV25-1,CASSDSLAGVTDTQYF
TRBD1,TRBV5-4,CASRGQDYGYTF
TRBD1,TRBV7-3,CASSLYGQGYSVNTEAFF
.,TRBV7-2,CASSLDMYTEAFF
TRBD1,TRBV7-9,CASSLASPDRVVRETQYF
TRBD1,TRBV9,CASSVEGTGVEAFF
.,TRBV6-1,CASSPKGGSYEQYF
.,TRBV5-4,CASSSEGARVETQYF
.,TRBV18,CASSLQTGDEKLFF
.,TRBV28,CASSINFNEQFF